This TCR beta chain originates from a study of cytomegalovirus exposure and HLA in healthy donors (dated by TCRdb to about 2017). For the wider study: An earlier analysis of some 620 of the donors reported 276 Gb of sequence data and 90 million to 120 million unique TCR beta sequences obtained from roughly 180 million T cells. The number of donors typed differed by locus, with roughly 620-630 for A, B, C, DRB1 and DQB1, around 500 for DQA1, some 570 for DPA1, and some 450 for DPB1. Because of strong linkage in the cohort, roughly five DR-DQ haplotypes were treated as single units for association and clustering. In addition to the first cohort of 650 to 750 subjects, a separate validation cohort of approximately 110 different subjects was used. To decide whether each TCR beta V gene segment behaved as functional or pseudogenic, an earlier analysis of 587 of the donors relied on high-throughput TCR beta sequencing. On average, 235,054 unique TCR beta nucleotide sequences were sequenced per donor among 300 to 500 genotyped donors of the cohort, with roughly 20% of those sequences being non-productive. Using immunosequencing, the study profiled T cell repertoires from 500 to 800 subjects and related those repertoires to cytomegalovirus serostatus. The study aimed to test whether cataloging public T cell receptors could reveal signatures of past pathogen exposure. The later analysis used no new phenotypic data to find candidate immune exposures, relying instead on TCR beta sequences and their occurrence across donors. Among the roughly 390 genotyped donors, approximately 82% belonged to the genetic ancestry cluster associated with self-reported Caucasian donors. HLA typing included class I and class II loci at four-digit resolution. All discovery cohort repertoires had been generated using a single sequencing platform. In a later genetic analysis, genome-wide SNP genotypes for about 55% of the roughly 670 donors were used, and that subset was treated as a discovery cohort. A later analysis re-examined previously published TCR beta repertoires from about 670 donors and added high-resolution HLA genotyping to investigate patterns of TCR occurrence. An early release that covered some 630 HLA-typed donors contained approximately 300 gigabases of sequencing data and around 80 million unique TCR sequences. Alongside the repertoire data, information on donor age, sex, ethnicity and CMV serostatus was compiled. The study combined high-throughput TCR immunosequencing, statistical association of individual TCRs with disease status, and machine learning to predict cytomegalovirus infection status. Study-wide findings and limitations: At a false discovery rate of 0.05, a later analysis linked about 16,000 TCR beta sequences to specific HLA alleles. Some IMGT-functional V segments, including TRBV6-2 and TRBV6-3, could not be distinguished by the 87-base-pair reads and were therefore excluded. Because counts were too low, seventeen rarely observed V segments, including chromosome 9 orphons, were left out of the earlier analysis of roughly 600 of the donors. The classifier was reported to diagnose cytomegalovirus status with high specificity and sensitivity in both the original and validation cohorts. Roughly uniform sequencing depth across donors was assumed in presence/absence analyses, although this assumption may not hold. According to the authors, the approach could potentially be generalized to other disease states and immunological phenotypes. In a later genetic analysis, a missense DCLRE1C variant was associated with V-gene and J-gene trimming of TCR beta chains, and the association was replicated in an independent cohort. When HLA alleles, especially DR and DQ, strongly co-occurred, TCR associations were difficult to assign to individual alleles. According to a later analysis, parvovirus B19, influenza, CMV and Epstein-Barr virus appeared linked to several top co-occurrence clusters. In vitro tests confirmed that a few of the cytomegalovirus-associated TCR beta chains recognize cytomegalovirus antigens. Correlated functional status among segregating V segments might be attributable to linkage disequilibrium, but an unknown experimental factor could not be ruled out. A total of 150 or so TCR beta chains were listed by the study as associated with cytomegalovirus. In an earlier analysis of about 600 of the donors, most TCR beta V segments appeared in productive rearrangements about 90% or about 30% of the time, broadly matching IMGT annotations. The cohort was sequenced for TCR beta chains only, and without alpha or paired-chain data the features that could be detected were limited. The sequencing pipeline was judged likely to have produced a cluster of highly shared sequence variants as a technical artifact. In a later genetic analysis, fewer N-insertions in productive TCRs were reported among donors in an Asian-associated ancestry cluster than the roughly 670-donor mean. According to a later analysis, most CMV-associated TCR beta chains appeared to be HLA-restricted, and the HLA associations seemed to be driven largely by CMV exposure. Most TCR sequences were observed very rarely across donors, whereas some public TCRs were present in many individuals. For the cohort, immune exposure information was limited to CMV serostatus. Because HLA typing was missing for some donors at each locus, association tests included only the typed subset. In a later analysis, HLA-associated TCR beta chains were found to be more clonally expanded and to have lower generation probabilities than equally common non-associated chains. According to a later analysis, TCR association rates differed among HLA loci, with DRB1 alleles showing the most associated TCRs and HLA-C alleles showing the fewest. A further reported finding was that TCR beta sequences accurately predicted the HLA-A and HLA-B alleles for most subjects in the first cohort.

The germline V gene encodes CDR1 KGHSH and CDR2 LQKENI. The cysteine opens and the phenylalanine closes a CDR3 of 15 amino acids. The kept DNA is CDR3 alone, 45 bases in frame from the first base. Trimming costs V 0 bases and J 1 base, and their ends lie 9 bases apart. The library relied on the immunoSEQ multiplex PCR assay. For the multiplex PCR, a mixture combining 60 forward primers for TCR Vbeta segments and 13 reverse primers for TCR Jbeta segments was used. The CDR3 region of rearranged TCR beta genes was amplified from genomic DNA by a multiplex PCR assay. The Illumina HiSeq System was used to sequence the amplified TCR beta libraries as 87-base-pair reads. In the source study's methods: A later analysis tallied tens of millions of unique TCR beta chains across the approximately 670 repertoires, and some 10 million of those chains were shared by two or more donors. Raw reads were error-corrected and collapsed into unique sequences by a nearest-neighbor algorithm in which closely related sequences were merged to remove PCR and sequencing errors. V, D and J gene segments were assigned by aligning CDR3 sequences to IMGT reference sequences. For a sequence to be retained, a match of at least six nucleotides was required to both a V gene segment and a J gene segment. A rearrangement counted as productive if the CDR3 had no stop codons and remained in frame with V and J, and every other rearrangement counted as non-productive. Following IMGT convention, CDR3 was defined as the stretch from the second conserved V-encoded cysteine to the conserved J-encoded phenylalanine. The earlier analysis of a few hundred of the donors excluded any sequence lacking an unambiguous match to a single V gene segment. In an earlier analysis of several hundred of the donors, V segments were called functional above 56.7% productive rearrangements and were called segregating when the between-donor standard deviation exceeded 5%. A statistical classification framework was developed to diagnose cytomegalovirus status using the catalog of TCR beta chain sequences. In a later analysis, TCR nucleotide sequences were compared against IMGT/GENE-DB human TR gene sequences so that V and J genes could be assigned. The TCRdist pipeline was used in a later analysis to assign CDR3 sequences and most-parsimonious VDJ recombination scenarios. In a later analysis, each TCR beta chain was defined by its CDR3 amino acid sequence together with its V-gene family, and reads without a unique V-gene family were excluded. As a way to deal with suspected cross-contamination and a sequencing artifact, a later analysis dropped under 600 nucleotide sequences that were highly shared and had low generation probability. In a later analysis, a clonal expansion index for each public chain was calculated from normalized within-repertoire ranks of inferred template counts. In a later analysis, generation probabilities were computed using a VDJ recombination model fitted to out-of-frame rearrangements, and the results were checked against IGoR. Hypergeometric tests were used in a later analysis to score TCR-TCR, TCR-HLA and TCR-CMV co-occurrence, with a repertoire-size bias correction applied to the TCR pairs. False discovery rates were estimated in a later analysis by permuting HLA or CMV assignments 20 times. A later analysis grouped co-occurring TCRs with DBSCAN, adding TCRdist sequence similarity when clustering within HLA-allele-positive subsets. Repertoires with fewer than 30,000 or more than 120,000 public chains were left out of co-occurrence clustering, as were five repertoires with anomalous nucleotide sharing. The immuneACCESS repertoire file appears here via TCRdb, limited to in-frame rearrangements. These files lack a portion of the clones; in checked studies, under half of the deficit traces to unresolved V genes, and the cause of the others is not known. The V and J calls and clone size come from that table; D and trimming were worked out from the DNA. In this sample the table shows around 120,000 clones, about 80% of which occur a single time. Approximately 8.8% of the sample goes to the ten largest clones.

As for this clone: Its binding antigen is unknown. There are no base qualities to consult, and no much larger clone falls within one base.

The cohort consisted of some 670 healthy bone marrow donors. At the time of sampling, every cohort member was nominally healthy, though immune exposures that went unrecorded were likely present. The donor was CMV seropositive and was included in the group of 270 or so seropositive cohort members. A peripheral blood sample was collected from each donor, and TCR beta sequencing was performed on peripheral blood mononuclear cells. Genomic DNA was extracted from the blood cell samples with the Qiagen DNeasy Blood Extraction Kit. This receptor was obtained from a female donor in good health and CMV-seropositive. The sequencing sample was made of PBMCs. This sequence uses TRBV18 and TRBJ1-1; the D gene cannot be named for sure. The nucleotide sequence is given as TGTGCCAGCTCACCACCGGGAGGGCCGAACACTGAAGCTTTCTTT. Translated, it gives CASSPPGGPNTEAFF. Full variable domain (CDR3 extended with the reference TRBV18 and TRBJ1-1 proteins): NAGVMQNPRHLVRRRGQEARLRCSPMKGHSHVYWYRQLPEEGLKFMVYLQKENIIDESGMPKERFSAEFPKEGPSILRIQQVVRGDSAAYFCASSPPGGPNTEAFFGQGTRLTVV.